This T cell receptor beta chain stems from a study of monozygotic twins with inflammatory bowel disease. TCRdb reanalyzed the 5' RACE reads and collapses them to one entry per CDR3 protein, without DNA. This specimen shows around 190,000 distinct CDR3 sequences; the ten leading clones hold less than 2%. CDR3 length: 14 amino acids. CDR1 is MGHRA and CDR2 is YSYEKL in the germline V gene. This clonotype was sampled from a human donor with ulcerative colitis or Crohn's disease, or a healthy co-twin of an affected twin (not recorded which). The J gene is TRBJ2-7, the V gene TRBV4-1. Source material: blood. The CDR3 reads CASSQAQTSYEQYF.